The clone carrying this T cell receptor (beta chain) has more than one count but fewer than ten. Repertoires were generated with immunoSEQ multiplex PCR, while TCRdb's copy carries only in-frame clones and drops some. This table has more than 350,000 clones, over 75% appearing once. Germline V CDR1 and CDR2: LGHNA, YNFKEQ. The CDR3 consists of 15 residues. V gave up 1 base and J gave up 0 bases; unmatched junction bases: 1. These data originate in a study of blood T cell repertoires in COVID-19. Study background: Whether acute or convalescent, the COVID-19 samples came from the United States, Italy and Spain.

The specimen was PBMCs or T cells enriched from blood (not recorded which). The chain combines TRBV4-2 with TRBJ1-1; 8 nucleotides agree with TRBD1. The source of this sequence is a woman under 30 who had been exposed to COVID-19. CDR3 protein: CASSQGTGLNTEAFF. The CDR3 coding sequence is TGTGCCAGCAGCCAAGGGACAGGGCTGAACACTGAAGCTTTCTTT.